The T cell receptor (beta chain) under discussion was sequenced for a study of OX40 agonist ivuxolimab in advanced cancers. In the study overall: The dose-escalation cohort had hepatocellular carcinoma, melanoma, renal cell or head and neck cancer. A partial response was reached by three patients: one with hepatocellular carcinoma and two with cutaneous melanoma.

The assay was immunoSEQ multiplex PCR, and TCRdb's table has in-frame clones only and misses some. This sample has 100,000 to 120,000 clones, with 89% found just once. Points from the study as a whole: Dose levels from 0.1 to 3.0 mg/kg saw CD4+ and CD8+ blood T cells expand clonally by week 6. Antigen specificity remained undetermined for the expanded peripheral T cells.

As for this clone: Its matching antigen is unknown.

The CDR3 covers 15 residues. Germline-derived CDR1 and CDR2 are SGDLS and YYNGEE. Trimming shortened V by 7 bases and J by 3 bases, and 19 bases separated the two germline ends. The chain combines TRBV9 with TRBJ1-2; TRBD1 is a possible D gene (5 bases). The clonotype comes from an adult with an advanced solid tumor such as melanoma, head and neck, liver or kidney cancer. The source material was CD4+ or CD8+ T cells sorted from blood, sampled in a trial of the OX40 agonist ivuxolimab. CDR3 sequence: CASAPQGGEYYGYTF. CDR3 sequence (DNA): TGTGCCAGCGCGCCGCAGGGAGGCGAATACTATGGCTACACCTTC.